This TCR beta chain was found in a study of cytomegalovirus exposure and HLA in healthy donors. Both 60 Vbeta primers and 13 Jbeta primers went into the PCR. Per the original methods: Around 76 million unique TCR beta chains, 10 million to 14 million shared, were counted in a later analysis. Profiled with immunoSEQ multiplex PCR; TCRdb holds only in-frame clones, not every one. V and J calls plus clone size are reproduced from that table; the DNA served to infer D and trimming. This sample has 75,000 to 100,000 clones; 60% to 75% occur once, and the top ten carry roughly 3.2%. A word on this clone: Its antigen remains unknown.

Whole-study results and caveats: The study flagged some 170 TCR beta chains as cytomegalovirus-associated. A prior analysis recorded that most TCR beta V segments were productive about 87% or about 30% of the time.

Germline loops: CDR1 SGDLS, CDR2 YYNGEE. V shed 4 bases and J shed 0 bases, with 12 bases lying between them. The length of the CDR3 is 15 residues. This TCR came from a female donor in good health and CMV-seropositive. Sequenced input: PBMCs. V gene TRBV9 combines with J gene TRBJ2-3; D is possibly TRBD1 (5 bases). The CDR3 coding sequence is TGTGCCAGCAGCCCGGATGGGGCTAGCACAGATACGCAGTATTTT. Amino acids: CASSPDGASTDTQYF.